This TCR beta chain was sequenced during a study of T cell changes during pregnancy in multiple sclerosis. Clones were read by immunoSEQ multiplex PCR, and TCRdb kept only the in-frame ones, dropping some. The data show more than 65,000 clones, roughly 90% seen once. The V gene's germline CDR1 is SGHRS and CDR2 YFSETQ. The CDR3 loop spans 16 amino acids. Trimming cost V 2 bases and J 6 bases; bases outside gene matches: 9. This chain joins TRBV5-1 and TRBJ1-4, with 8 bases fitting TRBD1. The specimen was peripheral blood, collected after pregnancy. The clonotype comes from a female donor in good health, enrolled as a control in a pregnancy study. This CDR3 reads CASSLHPQGGDEKLFF. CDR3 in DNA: TGCGCCAGCAGCTTACACCCACAGGGGGGGGATGAAAAACTGTTTTTT.